The entry that follows covers one T cell receptor beta chain sequence. Which antigen it targets is not known. One base away there is no much larger clone; base qualities are not given. The Quick-DNA Microprep Kit was used to extract genomic DNA from the sorted cells. Amplification of TCRbeta DNA was done with the immunoSEQ hsTCRbeta kit, following the protocol from the manufacturer. An Illumina MiSeq instrument was used to sequence the TCRbeta libraries. In the authors' own workflow: Once out-of-frame sequences had been removed, some 2 million distinct TCRbeta sequences were left, which works out to an average of about 67,000 per individual. Two values were used to score each individual: the count of some 150 previously reported CMV-associated TCRbeta sequences and the total count of productive distinct TCRbeta sequences. A beta-binomial model was reimplemented in Python, and scikit-learn random forests with default parameters were trained on US cohort data. Classifier performance on the Belgian cohort was summarized as median AUC with percentile confidence intervals over 10,000 bootstrap iterations. TCRdb took this table from immuneACCESS and kept in-frame rearrangements with V and J called. Such tables lack part of the clones; where checked against another copy, unresolved V genes explain under half of the gap, and the rest is unexplained. The V and J calls and the clone size are those of that table, but D and trimming were determined from the DNA. Within this sample are 80,000 or so clones, with about 73% of them counted one time only. The ten top clones hold approximately 2.8% of the sample.

This entry is derived from a study of memory CD4+ T cells and cytomegalovirus serostatus (dated by TCRdb to about 2019). General notes on the study: The 33 healthy Belgian adults in the cohort included 9 who were CMV seropositive and 24 who were CMV seronegative. The study sequenced CD4+ memory TCRbeta repertoires of a Belgian cohort with known cytomegalovirus serostatus to replicate a published TCR-based CMV serostatus classifier.

The V and J ends are trimmed by 2 bases and 5 bases, leaving 13 bases between them. The CDR3 measures 14 amino acids from cysteine to phenylalanine. Only CDR3 DNA is held: 42 bases, read in frame from base 1. Per the germline V gene (reference sequence), WNHNN is the CDR1 and SYGVQD is the CDR2. A FACSAria II was used to sort memory CD4+ T cells, defined as single viable CD3+CD4+CD8-CD45RO+ cells. CMV serostatus was assessed using a Roche Elecsys assay, by which serum IgG against CMV pp150, pp28, p38 and p52 was detected. Following thawing, total CD4+ T cells were enriched through positive selection using CD4 magnetic microbeads. Samples originated from another study that specifically interrogated the CD4+ T cell memory repertoire. Peripheral blood mononuclear cells were isolated and cryopreserved according to standard operating procedures, and serum was stored at -80 degrees C. Staining used CD3-PerCP (BW264/56), CD4-APC (RPA-T4), CD45RO-PE (UCHT1) and CD8-Pacific Orange (3B5) antibodies, with Sytox blue excluding non-viable cells.

The paper's findings and limits, for the study overall: The original-framework classifier achieved a median bootstrapped AUC of almost 0.97 with a 95% CI of 0.76-1.00 on the Belgian cohort. For CMV serostatus prediction, a median bootstrapped AUC of 0.95 was reached with the original framework, and a median bootstrapped AUC of about 0.89 was reached with a US-trained random forest. Among the roughly 160 previously reported CMV-associated TCRbeta sequences, some 69 showed up in the CD4+ memory repertoires, with each one found in between one and five individuals. Only CD4+CD45RO+ memory cells were sequenced, unlike the original study, which covered naive and memory CD4+ and CD8+ populations. The results were interpreted as suggesting that the CMV-associated TCR signature is largely present in the CD4+ memory repertoire.

Here the chain combines TRBV10-1 and TRBJ2-7; TRBD1 might be the D gene, on 5 matching bases. Material: memory CD4+ T cells from blood. The receptor comes from an adult in good health and CMV-seropositive. CDR3 loop: CASSEGSVGDEQYF. The base sequence is TGCGCCAGCAGTGAGGGGTCCGTAGGGGACGAGCAGTACTTC.